This T cell receptor beta chain derives from a study of CD8 T cells in Susac syndrome. The V end was cut by 1 base, the J end by 7 bases, with 15 bases between. This CDR3 comprises 14 residues. The V gene's germline CDR1 is SGHRS and CDR2 YFSETQ. Random hexamers were used to reverse transcribe the RNA input (0.5 to 1 ug). Amplification of TCR beta CDR3 by immunoSEQ multiplex PCR spanned 54 Vbeta and 13 Jbeta. One entry per CDR3 protein, called by TCRdb with MiXCR from the immunoSEQ multiplex PCR reads. This sample carries about 47,000 distinct CDR3 sequences, 90% to 95% of them seen once, and the ten largest clones take around 0.41%. Matching for age and sex applied to the controls, who were healthy donors. Negative isolation was used for CD8+ and CD4+ T cells and FACS enrichment for TEMRA cells. This clonotype has a handful of counts.

The sample was CD8+ T cells from PBMCs. The chain uses TRBV5-1 and TRBJ2-7; possibly TRBD1 or TRBD2 for D (5 bases each). The origin of this receptor is a human donor in good health. CDR3 amino acids: CASSLYGAQEEQYF. CDR3 bases: TGCGCCAGCAGCTTGTACGGGGCGCAGGAGGAGCAGTACTTC.